The source of this T cell receptor beta chain is a study of blood T cell repertoires in COVID-19. Overall study context: Samples taken during acute and convalescent COVID-19 were collected in the United States, Italy and Spain. The analysed material was cDNA or gDNA that came from T cells, B-cell-depleted T cells, or PBMCs.

Trimming stripped 6 bases from V and 8 bases from J, with 16 bases between. Per the germline V gene, CDR1 is SQVTM and CDR2 is ANQGSEA. This CDR3 region has 12 residues. Original processing notes: The authors estimated nucleated cell counts from reference gene primer amplification. Repertoires were generated with immunoSEQ multiplex PCR, while TCRdb's copy carries only in-frame clones and drops some. Clonal size and the V and J genes are those of that table, whereas D and trimming came from the DNA. The sample lists about 300,000 clones, 70% to 90% occurring once. The material sequenced was peripheral blood. The receptor was isolated from a woman between 25 and 40 years old who had recovered from COVID-19. The rearrangement links TRBV29-1 to TRBJ1-1, with D possibly TRBD1 on 6 matching bases. This CDR3 is CSVSQGGAEAFF. CDR3 in DNA: TGCAGCGTGTCACAGGGTGGAGCAGAAGCTTTCTTT.